The rows below give T cell receptor beta chains drawn from one sample of a study of neurological immune-mediated disorders. TCRdb reanalysed the 5' RACE reads using MiXCR and keeps one entry per CDR3 protein. Found here are 55,000 to 60,000 distinct CDR3 sequences, roughly 3.3% of them singletons; the top ten hold about 3.1%. Sample: PBMCs. The receptors stem from a woman in her thirties with multiple sclerosis. The CDR3 runs from the conserved cysteine through the conserved F or W. A D gene is named only where the DNA matches it firmly. A row's size may be missing; if present it is once, few, many or a size class.

V gene,D gene,J gene,clone size,CDR3 DNA,CDR3 protein
TRBV20-1,-,TRBJ2-7,many,TGCAGTGCGCCCACTGAGCCGGGGTTCGGCTACGAGCAGTACTTC,CSAPTEPGFGYEQYF
TRBV5-6,-,TRBJ1-5,many,TGTGCCAGCAGCCCGGGGGTTAGCAATCAGCCCCAGCATTTT,CASSPGVSNQPQHF
TRBV7-2,TRBD1,TRBJ2-7,many,TGTGCCAGCAGTGAACAGGGGGCATCCTACGAGCAGTACTTC,CASSEQGASYEQYF
TRBV6-6,TRBD1,TRBJ2-1,many,TGTGCCAGCAGAACTCGACAGGGTACATCCTACAATGAGCAGTTCTTC,CASRTRQGTSYNEQFF
TRBV29-1,TRBD2,TRBJ2-5,many,TGCAGCGTTGATTCGCGGGAGGTAGGAGAGACCCAGTACTTC,CSVDSREVGETQYF
TRBV19,-,TRBJ1-1,many,TGTGCCAGTAGCCGGAACACTGAAGCTTTCTTT,CASSRNTEAFF
TRBV2,TRBD1,TRBJ2-1,many,TGTGCCAGCAGTGTAAGGACAGGGGGAAATGAGCAGTTCTTC,CASSVRTGGNEQFF
TRBV6-5,-,TRBJ2-5,many,TGTGCCAGCAGTTACTCCCGACTCACCCAAGAGACCCAGTACTTC,CASSYSRLTQETQYF
TRBV10-3,-,TRBJ1-1,few,TGTGCCATCAGGAGTCAAGGGGGGGTAAACACTGAAGCTTTCTTT,CAIRSQGGVNTEAFF
TRBV20-1,-,TRBJ1-1,many,TGCAGTGCCGCGGGGGGGTGGGACACTGAAGCTTTCTTT,CSAAGGWDTEAFF
TRBV20-1,TRBD2,TRBJ2-3,many,TGCAGTGCCCGGACTAGCGGGACAGATACGCAGTATTTT,CSARTSGTDTQYF
TRBV5-1,-,TRBJ2-3,few,TGCGCCAGCAGCCTGGACAGCCGCACAGATACGCAGTATTTT,CASSLDSRTDTQYF
TRBV27,TRBD2,TRBJ2-1,many,TGTGCCAGCAGGGGGACTAGCGGGTACCACAATGAGCAGTTCTTC,CASRGTSGYHNEQFF
TRBV20-1,TRBD2,TRBJ2-6,few,TGCAGTGCTAGTGGGACTAGCGCCATTCTCTCTGGGGCCAAAGTCCTGACTTTC,CSASGTSAILSGAKVLTF
TRBV6-5,TRBD2,TRBJ2-1,-,TGTGCCAGCAGCGATGTCCCGGGACTAAGCACCAATGAGCAGTTCTTC,CASSDVPGLSTNEQFF
TRBV9,-,TRBJ2-2,many,TGTGCCAGCACCCAACAGGGCGGGGAGCTGTTTTTT,CASTQQGGELFF
TRBV18,-,TRBJ2-5,many,TGTGCCAGCTCACCATTATGGATTAGCGGTCAAGAGACCCAGTACTTC,CASSPLWISGQETQYF
TRBV7-2,TRBD2,TRBJ2-7,many,TGTGCCAGCGTGGGGCTAGCGGACTACGAGCAGTACTTC,CASVGLADYEQYF
TRBV24-1,-,TRBJ2-1,many,TGTGCCACCAGTGATTTTAAGTACAATGAGCAGTTCTTC,CATSDFKYNEQFF
TRBV6-6,-,TRBJ2-1,-,TGTGCCAGCTTTACCGGCGGACTCTCCTACAATGAGCAGTTCTTC,CASFTGGLSYNEQFF
TRBV7-2,TRBD1,TRBJ1-1,few,TGTGCCAGCAGCATGGGGACAGGGGGAACTGAAGCTTTCTTT,CASSMGTGGTEAFF
TRBV20-1,-,TRBJ1-2,many,TGCAGTGCGTCACAGGGCGCTAACTATGGCTACACCTTC,CSASQGANYGYTF
TRBV7-9,-,TRBJ2-1,many,TGTGCCAGCAGCTTAGCTGCAGGGTATGAGCAGTTCTTC,CASSLAAGYEQFF
TRBV10-2,-,TRBJ2-2,many,TGCGCCAGCAGGGCTGGACGGACGAACACCGGGGAGCTGTTTTTT,CASRAGRTNTGELFF
TRBV5-1,-,TRBJ2-7,many,TGCGCCAGCAGCTCCGACGTCTACGAGCAGTACTTC,CASSSDVYEQYF
TRBV5-1,TRBD2,TRBJ2-1,many,TGCGCCAGCAGCTCATGGACTAGCGGCCATTCCAATGAGCAGTTCTTC,CASSSWTSGHSNEQFF
TRBV5-1,-,TRBJ2-2,few,TGCGCCAGCAGCTTGGTGACGGACTCTACACAGGGGGAGCTGTTTTTT,CASSLVTDSTQGELFF